This T cell receptor beta chain was identified during a study of T cell changes during pregnancy in multiple sclerosis. TCRdb keeps only in-frame clones here, not all; method: immunoSEQ multiplex PCR. Of some 29,000 clones detected, roughly 89% appear once; the ten largest clones hold approximately 0.55%. V lost 4 bases and J 4 bases, leaving 11 bases between the germline ends. Germline CDR1 and CDR2: SNHLY and FYNNEI. This CDR3 region has 14 residues. The receptor's source is a female donor in good health, enrolled as a control in a pregnancy study. V is TRBV2 and J is TRBJ1-5, with D perhaps matching TRBD1 (6 bases). Source: CD4+ T cells from peripheral blood mononuclear cells, taken in the first trimester of pregnancy. CDR3 nucleotides: TGTGCCAGCAGTGTGACAGGTGGGAATCAGCCCCAGCATTTT. Encoded protein: CASSVTGGNQPQHF.